The rows below give T cell receptor beta chains drawn from one sample of a study of T cells expressing NK-cell markers. Reanalyzing the 5' RACE reads, TCRdb keeps one entry per CDR3 protein, without DNA. The sample is made up of over 150,000 distinct CDR3 sequences, and the top ten hold 20% to 25% of it. Sample: blood T cells: a sorted CD56 or NKG2C T cell subset, CD4+ or CD8+ T cells, or bulk PBMC T cells (not recorded which). The receptor source for this set is a man aged 18 to 69 in good health. CDR3s include the opening cysteine and the closing phenylalanine or tryptophan. The order of the fields is V gene, CDR3 length, J gene, CDR3 protein.

V gene: TRBV27
CDR3 length: 15
J gene: TRBJ2-3
CDR3 protein: CASRFTGGATDTQYF

V gene: TRBV28
CDR3 length: 19
J gene: TRBJ2-3
CDR3 protein: CASSFGIGGGGRGTDTQYF

V gene: TRBV25-1
CDR3 length: 11
J gene: TRBJ2-5
CDR3 protein: CASNSERRQYF

V gene: TRBV3-1
CDR3 length: 17
J gene: TRBJ2-2
CDR3 protein: CASSQRMDLSNTGELFF

V gene: TRBV2
CDR3 length: 14
J gene: TRBJ2-6
CDR3 protein: CALDRGAGANVLTF

V gene: TRBV9
CDR3 length: 15
J gene: TRBJ1-4
CDR3 protein: CASSPSPNLGEKLFF

V gene: TRBV9
CDR3 length: 17
J gene: TRBJ2-3
CDR3 protein: CASREPRTGTSTDTQYF

V gene: TRBV6-1
CDR3 length: 15
J gene: TRBJ2-7
CDR3 protein: CASSTPSVLSYEQYF

V gene: TRBV2
CDR3 length: 14
J gene: TRBJ1-5
CDR3 protein: CASNTPGGSQPQHF

V gene: TRBV2
CDR3 length: 19
J gene: TRBJ2-1
CDR3 protein: CASSEGWLEKNPSYNEQFF

V gene: TRBV5-8
CDR3 length: 14
J gene: TRBJ2-1
CDR3 protein: CASSSRDFYNEQFF

V gene: TRBV7-3
CDR3 length: 13
J gene: TRBJ2-7
CDR3 protein: CASSLTAGSEQYF

V gene: TRBV28
CDR3 length: 15
J gene: TRBJ2-3
CDR3 protein: CASSLGRESTDTQYF

V gene: TRBV5-6
CDR3 length: 14
J gene: TRBJ2-2
CDR3 protein: CASSSAGEAGELFF

V gene: TRBV6-1
CDR3 length: 14
J gene: TRBJ2-3
CDR3 protein: CASTDGGGADTQYF

V gene: TRBV12-3/TRBV12-4
CDR3 length: 14
J gene: TRBJ2-7
CDR3 protein: CASSLWAGSYEQYF

V gene: TRBV7-9
CDR3 length: 15
J gene: TRBJ1-2
CDR3 protein: CASSLVTGTNYGYTF

V gene: TRBV7-6
CDR3 length: 15
J gene: TRBJ1-1
CDR3 protein: CASSPEGQMNTEAFF

V gene: TRBV4-2
CDR3 length: 14
J gene: TRBJ2-5
CDR3 protein: CASSPSPDYQAQYF

V gene: TRBV18
CDR3 length: 14
J gene: TRBJ2-7
CDR3 protein: CASSPTGQGAEQYF

V gene: TRBV12-3/TRBV12-4
CDR3 length: 14
J gene: TRBJ2-7
CDR3 protein: CASSVGRDVYEQYF

V gene: TRBV11-2
CDR3 length: 15
J gene: TRBJ2-4
CDR3 protein: CASSLVPGSKNIQYF

V gene: TRBV14
CDR3 length: 15
J gene: TRBJ2-7
CDR3 protein: CASSQVRTGGDEQYF

V gene: TRBV5-1
CDR3 length: 14
J gene: TRBJ2-5
CDR3 protein: CASSRGKRTETQYF

V gene: TRBV7-6
CDR3 length: 17
J gene: TRBJ1-2
CDR3 protein: CASSFIPGDRGLYGYTF

V gene: TRBV27
CDR3 length: 17
J gene: TRBJ2-6
CDR3 protein: CASSSLAGESGANVLTF

V gene: TRBV6-1
CDR3 length: 16
J gene: TRBJ1-4
CDR3 protein: CASSEASPGWNEKLFF

V gene: TRBV27
CDR3 length: 15
J gene: TRBJ2-2
CDR3 protein: CASSFLRGDTGELFF

V gene: TRBV6-1
CDR3 length: 14
J gene: TRBJ2-1
CDR3 protein: CASGLTDPHNEQFF

V gene: TRBV7-6
CDR3 length: 16
J gene: TRBJ2-2
CDR3 protein: CASSPGGGREAGELFF

V gene: TRBV15
CDR3 length: 18
J gene: TRBJ2-5
CDR3 protein: CATSDRTSGGREEETQYF

V gene: TRBV3-1
CDR3 length: 14
J gene: TRBJ1-5
CDR3 protein: CASSQGTYNQPQHF

V gene: TRBV6-7
CDR3 length: 16
J gene: TRBJ2-7
CDR3 protein: CASSPRWDLRVHEQYF

V gene: TRBV12-3/TRBV12-4
CDR3 length: 14
J gene: TRBJ1-2
CDR3 protein: CASSFPGRNYGYTF

V gene: TRBV11-2
CDR3 length: 17
J gene: TRBJ2-5
CDR3 protein: CASQVHPGGSKQETQYF

V gene: TRBV21-1
CDR3 length: 14
J gene: TRBJ2-5
CDR3 protein: CASSKGDRQETQYF

V gene: TRBV27
CDR3 length: 15
J gene: TRBJ2-5
CDR3 protein: CASSPGTGEEETQYF

V gene: TRBV2
CDR3 length: 17
J gene: TRBJ2-3
CDR3 protein: CASSGTSGGPNTHTQYF

V gene: TRBV6-5
CDR3 length: 16
J gene: TRBJ2-2
CDR3 protein: CASSYGWRGVAGELFF

V gene: TRBV21-1
CDR3 length: 15
J gene: TRBJ2-7
CDR3 protein: CASSKDPAGALEQYF

V gene: TRBV7-9
CDR3 length: 14
J gene: TRBJ2-5
CDR3 protein: CASRGRASQETQYF

V gene: TRBV5-1
CDR3 length: 15
J gene: TRBJ1-1
CDR3 protein: CASSRDWAMNTEAFF

V gene: TRBV6-1
CDR3 length: 14
J gene: TRBJ2-3
CDR3 protein: CASRLSGGPNTQYF

V gene: TRBV9
CDR3 length: 17
J gene: TRBJ2-5
CDR3 protein: CASSVEPRDTAGETQYF

V gene: TRBV12-3/TRBV12-4
CDR3 length: 16
J gene: TRBJ2-5
CDR3 protein: CASSEAGPGPQETQYF

V gene: TRBV5-6
CDR3 length: 14
J gene: TRBJ2-7
CDR3 protein: CASSFLAGDYEQYF

V gene: TRBV11-3
CDR3 length: 15
J gene: TRBJ2-1
CDR3 protein: CASSAGGGAYNEQFF

V gene: TRBV9
CDR3 length: 14
J gene: TRBJ2-7
CDR3 protein: CASSVEGGGYEQYF

V gene: TRBV2
CDR3 length: 17
J gene: TRBJ2-6
CDR3 protein: CATQPAGGGSGANVLTF

V gene: TRBV5-4
CDR3 length: 16
J gene: TRBJ1-6
CDR3 protein: CASSLWDRDVGSPLHF

V gene: TRBV12-3/TRBV12-4
CDR3 length: 18
J gene: TRBJ1-1
CDR3 protein: CASSLNPLVAGPNTEAFF